This is a list of T cell receptor beta chains from one sample in a study of cytomegalovirus exposure and HLA in healthy donors. Profiled with immunoSEQ multiplex PCR; TCRdb holds only in-frame clones, not every one. There are 80,000 to 95,000 clones in the sample, with around 1.1% held by the top ten. The sequencing input was PBMCs. Receptors originate from a woman between 25 and 40 years old in good health and CMV-seronegative. CDR3s include the opening cysteine and the closing phenylalanine or tryptophan. D genes are given only for firm matches.

>TRBV6-6|.|TRBJ1-6
CASSYSQGRDLHF
TGTGCCAGCAGTTACTCCCAGGGGCGCGACCTCCACTTT
>TRBV15|.|TRBJ1-1
CATSREEGGARRTEAFF
TGTGCCACCAGCAGAGAAGAGGGAGGGGCAAGAAGGACTGAAGCTTTCTTT
>TRBV5-4|.|TRBJ2-1
CASSLGQGTSNEQFF
TGTGCCAGCAGCTTAGGGCAGGGTACCTCCAATGAGCAGTTCTTC
>TRBV4-2|TRBD2|TRBJ2-5
CASSMGGSGTQETQYF
TGTGCCAGCAGCATGGGGGGTAGCGGGACCCAAGAGACCCAGTACTTC
>TRBV18|TRBD1|TRBJ1-3
CASSPAGTGSGNTIYF
TGTGCCAGCTCACCAGCCGGGACAGGCTCTGGAAACACCATATATTTT
>TRBV4-1|.|TRBJ1-2
CASSQVGDLNYGYTF
TGCGCCAGCAGCCAAGTAGGGGATCTTAACTATGGCTACACCTTC
>TRBV27|TRBD1|TRBJ2-2
CASSNRGPGELFF
TGTGCCAGCAGTAACAGGGGTCCCGGGGAGCTGTTTTTT
>TRBV27|.|TRBJ2-1
CASSFLNEQFF
TGTGCCAGCAGTTTCCTCAATGAGCAGTTCTTC
>TRBV2|.|TRBJ1-2
CASANPNTGNYGYTF
TGTGCCAGCGCGAACCCTAATACAGGGAACTATGGCTACACCTTC
>TRBV29-1|TRBD1|TRBJ1-2
CSVRDRGRYGYTF
TGCAGCGTTCGGGACAGGGGGAGATATGGCTACACCTTC
>TRBV5-6|.|TRBJ2-7
CASSLAWGDEQYF
TGTGCCAGCAGCTTGGCCTGGGGCGACGAGCAGTACTTC
>TRBV7-9|.|TRBJ1-6
CASSFRGRNSPLHF
TGTGCCAGCAGCTTCAGGGGCCGGAATTCACCCCTCCACTTT
>TRBV30|TRBD2|TRBJ2-5
CAWSGWAGEGKTQYF
TGTGCCTGGAGTGGTTGGGCGGGAGAGGGAAAGACCCAGTACTTC
>TRBV6-6|TRBD1|TRBJ1-1
CASRVRGQKAFF
TGTGCCAGCAGAGTGAGGGGACAGAAAGCTTTCTTT
>TRBV5-4|TRBD2|TRBJ2-7
CASSPRVAGGGEQYF
TGTGCCAGCAGCCCACGGGTAGCGGGAGGGGGCGAGCAGTACTTC
>TRBV19|.|TRBJ2-1
CASRLGLGWNEQFF
TGTGCCAGTAGGTTAGGTCTAGGTTGGAATGAGCAGTTCTTC
>TRBV2|.|TRBJ1-6
CASSEVETTYNSPLHF
TGTGCCAGCAGTGAGGTTGAGACAACTTATAATTCACCCCTCCACTTT
>TRBV4-1|.|TRBJ1-3
CASSQDPPSSGNTIYF
TGCGCCAGCAGCCAAGATCCCCCGTCCTCTGGAAACACCATATATTTT
>TRBV7-9|.|TRBJ2-3
CASSTPNLDTQYF
TGTGCCAGCAGTACCCCGAACTTAGATACGCAGTATTTT
>TRBV10-3|TRBD1|TRBJ1-6
CAISDSGQGNSPLHF
TGTGCCATCAGTGACTCGGGACAGGGTAATTCACCCCTACACTTT
>TRBV18|.|TRBJ1-6
CASSPVAGSTYNSPLHF
TGTGCCAGCTCACCCGTTGCAGGGTCGACTTATAATTCACCCCTCCACTTT
>TRBV30|.|TRBJ2-3
CAWKRAGDTQYF
TGTGCCTGGAAAAGGGCGGGAGATACGCAGTATTTT
>TRBV6-5|.|TRBJ1-4
CASSYRGAGEKLFF
TGTGCCAGCAGTTACCGGGGGGCGGGTGAAAAACTGTTTTTT
>TRBV7-2|.|TRBJ2-6
CASSLRGIDFSGANVLTF
TGTGCCAGCAGCTTAAGGGGCATCGATTTCTCTGGGGCCAACGTCCTGACTTTC
>TRBV4-2|.|TRBJ2-1
CASSQGTHNEQFF
TGTGCCAGCAGCCAAGGGACTCACAATGAGCAGTTCTTC
>TRBV5-6|TRBD1|TRBJ2-5
CASSQNPGTGGEETQYF
TGTGCCAGCAGCCAGAACCCGGGGACAGGGGGCGAAGAGACCCAGTACTTC
>TRBV5-1|TRBD1|TRBJ2-7
CASSLAEGGPYEQYF
TGCGCCAGCAGCTTGGCGGAAGGGGGCCCCTACGAGCAGTACTTC
>TRBV2|.|TRBJ1-6
CASSPTGGGYNSPLHF
TGTGCCAGCAGTCCGACGGGGGGCGGCTATAATTCACCCCTCCACTTT
>TRBV5-1|.|TRBJ2-3
CASSLEGTAGDTQYF
TGCGCCAGCAGCTTGGAAGGGACTGCAGGAGATACGCAGTATTTT
>TRBV7-2|TRBD2|TRBJ2-5
CASSFGLAGGEETQYF
TGTGCCAGCAGCTTCGGACTAGCGGGAGGGGAGGAGACCCAGTACTTC
>TRBV2|.|TRBJ1-4
CASSATGLNEKLFF
TGTGCCAGCAGTGCGACGGGACTTAATGAAAAACTGTTTTTT
>TRBV14|.|TRBJ2-7
CASSLFDTATYEQYF
TGTGCCAGCAGCCTGTTCGACACCGCGACCTACGAGCAGTACTTC
>TRBV30|.|TRBJ1-1
CAWSGGRNTEAFF
TGTGCCTGGAGTGGTGGGAGGAACACTGAAGCTTTCTTT
>TRBV7-8|.|TRBJ2-7
CASSRGMGPYEQYF
TGTGCCAGCAGCCGAGGAATGGGGCCATACGAGCAGTACTTC
>TRBV2|.|TRBJ1-1
CASKGGDTEAFF
TGTGCCAGCAAAGGTGGAGACACTGAAGCTTTCTTT
>TRBV6-1|.|TRBJ1-1
CASSLLNTEAFF
TGTGCCAGCAGCCTTTTGAACACTGAAGCTTTCTTT
>TRBV30|TRBD2|TRBJ2-1
CAWSVTSGRYDEQFF
TGTGCCTGGAGTGTAACTAGCGGGAGATACGATGAGCAGTTCTTC
>TRBV30|.|TRBJ1-2
CAGSVGFAGAYGYTF
TGTGCCGGGAGTGTTGGTTTCGCGGGGGCTTATGGCTACACCTTC
>TRBV9|TRBD2|TRBJ2-3
CASSVGTSGFTDTQYF
TGTGCCAGCAGCGTAGGTACTAGCGGGTTCACAGATACGCAGTATTTT
>TRBV6-1|TRBD1|TRBJ1-5
CASSWTGGNQPQHF
TGTGCCAGCAGTTGGACAGGGGGCAATCAGCCCCAGCATTTT
>TRBV5-1|.|TRBJ1-1
CASRMEGEAFF
TGCGCCAGCAGAATGGAGGGTGAAGCTTTCTTT
>TRBV15|TRBD1|TRBJ2-3
CATSRGQGEDTQYF
TGTGCCACCAGCAGGGGACAGGGGGAGGATACGCAGTATTTT
>TRBV5-6|TRBD2|TRBJ2-7
CASSLALAGALSYEQYF
TGTGCCAGCAGCTTGGCACTAGCGGGAGCCCTCTCCTACGAGCAGTACTTC
>TRBV5-1|TRBD2|TRBJ2-2
CASSLDGTSLTGELFF
TGCGCCAGCAGCTTGGATGGGACTAGCTTGACCGGGGAGCTGTTTTTT